Listed here are 4 T cell receptor beta chains from one sample, sequenced in a study of siplizumab effects on memory and regulatory T cells. Data came from immunoSEQ multiplex PCR; TCRdb stores just in-frame clones and leaves some out. The sample has about 100,000 clones, around 92% seen once. The sequencing sample was made of CD4+ T cells sorted from blood. The receptors shown here come from a human donor in good health.

In the case of this clone: This sample also contains other DNA sequences that code for the same CDR3. J is TRBJ1-5 and V is TRBV7-9; D ambiguous. CDR3 length: 16 amino acids. Trimming pared 3 bases from V and 0 bases from J, leaving 12 bases between. Germline V gene data show CDR1 as SEHNR and CDR2 as FQNEAQ (reference sequence). The CDR3, as DNA: TGTGCCAGCAGCTTCTTCGCCGGGAATAGCAATCAGCCCCAGCATTTT. Protein product: CASSFFAGNSNQPQHF.

In DNA form, the CDR3 reads TGTGCCAGCAGTTTACTCAGGGGCACTGAAGCTTTCTTT. This translates into CASSLLRGTEAFF. The gene calls are TRBV27 and TRBJ1-1; possibly TRBD1 for D (6 bases). With 2 bases removed from V and 4 bases from J, the gap between germline ends came to 8 bases. CDR1 is MNHEY and CDR2 is SMNVEV in the germline V gene (reference sequence). The CDR3 length is 13 residues.

J is TRBJ1-1 and V is TRBV5-1; TRBD1 matches at 8 bases. Germline values: CDR1 SGHRS, CDR2 YFSETQ. The V segment lost 0 bases and the J segment 6 bases; nucleotides outside the gene matches: 1. The CDR3 totals 13 residues. The CDR3 loop is CASSLEGQAEAFF. The CDR3 DNA reads as TGCGCCAGCAGCTTGGAGGGACAGGCTGAAGCTTTCTTT.

This clone turned up a few times. The chain joins TRBV28 to TRBJ1-5; the D gene is possibly TRBD1 (5 bases). This CDR3 is built from 14 residues. Trimming took off 3 bases at V and 5 bases at J, with 11 bases between the two ends. CDR1 is MDHEN and CDR2 is SYDVKM in the germline V gene. CDR3 amino acids: CASSLAGPHQPQHF. As DNA, the CDR3 is TGTGCCAGCAGTTTGGCGGGGCCACATCAGCCCCAGCATTTT. Looking up the rest from reference TRBV28 and TRBJ1-5 gives the full variable domain: DVKVTQSSRYLVKRTGEKVFLECVQDMDHENMFWYRQDPGLGLRLIYFSYDVKMKEKGDIPEGYSVSREKKERFSLILESASTNQTSMYLCASSLAGPHQPQHFGDGTRLSIL.